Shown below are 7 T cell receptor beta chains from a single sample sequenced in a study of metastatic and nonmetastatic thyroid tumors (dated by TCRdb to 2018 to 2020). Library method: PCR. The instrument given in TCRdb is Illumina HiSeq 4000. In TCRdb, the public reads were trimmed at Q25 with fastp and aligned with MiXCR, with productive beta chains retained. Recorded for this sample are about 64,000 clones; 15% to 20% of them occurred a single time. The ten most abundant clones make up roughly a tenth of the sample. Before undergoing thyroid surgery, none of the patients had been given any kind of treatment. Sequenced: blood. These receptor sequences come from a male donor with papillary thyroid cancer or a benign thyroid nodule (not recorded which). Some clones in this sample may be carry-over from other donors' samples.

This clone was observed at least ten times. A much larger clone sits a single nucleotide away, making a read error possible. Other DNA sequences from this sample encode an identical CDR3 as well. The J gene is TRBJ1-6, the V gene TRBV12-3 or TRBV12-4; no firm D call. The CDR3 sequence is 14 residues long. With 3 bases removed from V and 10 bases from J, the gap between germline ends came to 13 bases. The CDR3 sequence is CASSLGAGLSPLHF. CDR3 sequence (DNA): TGTGCCAGCAGTTTGGGTGCAGGACTGTCACCCCTCCACTTT.

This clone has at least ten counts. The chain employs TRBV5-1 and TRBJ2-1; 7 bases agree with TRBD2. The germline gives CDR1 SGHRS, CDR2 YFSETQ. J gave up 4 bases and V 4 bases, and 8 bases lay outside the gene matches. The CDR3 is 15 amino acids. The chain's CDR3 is CASSPTSLEYNEQFF. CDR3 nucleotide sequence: TGCGCCAGCAGCCCGACTAGCCTGGAATACAATGAGCAGTTCTTC.

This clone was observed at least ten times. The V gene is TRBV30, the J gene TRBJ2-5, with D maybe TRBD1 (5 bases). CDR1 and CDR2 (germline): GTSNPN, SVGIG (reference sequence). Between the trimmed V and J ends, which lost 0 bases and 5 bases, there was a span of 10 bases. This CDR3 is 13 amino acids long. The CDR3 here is CAWSVNPGETQYF. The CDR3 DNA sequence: TGTGCCTGGAGTGTAAATCCAGGGGAGACCCAGTACTTC. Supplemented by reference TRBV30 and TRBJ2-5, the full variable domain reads SQTIHQWPATLVQPVGSPLSLECTVEGTSNPNLYWYRQAAGRGLQLLFYSVGIGQISSEVPQNLSASRPQDRQFILSSKKLLLSDSGFYLCAWSVNPGETQYFGPGTRLLVL.

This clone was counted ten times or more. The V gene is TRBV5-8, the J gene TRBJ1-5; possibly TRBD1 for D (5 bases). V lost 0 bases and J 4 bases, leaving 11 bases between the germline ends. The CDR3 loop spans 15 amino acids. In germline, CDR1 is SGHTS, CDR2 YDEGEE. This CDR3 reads CASSLASWGNQPQHF. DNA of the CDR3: TGTGCCAGCAGCTTGGCATCCTGGGGGAATCAGCCCCAGCATTTT.

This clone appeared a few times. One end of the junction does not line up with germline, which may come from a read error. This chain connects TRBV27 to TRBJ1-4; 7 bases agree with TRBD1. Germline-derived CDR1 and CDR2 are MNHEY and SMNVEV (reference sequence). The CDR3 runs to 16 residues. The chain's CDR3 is CAGSPLGQVISGKLFF. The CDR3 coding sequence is TGTGCCGGCAGTCCCCTTGGACAGGTAATAAGTGGAAAACTGTTTTTT. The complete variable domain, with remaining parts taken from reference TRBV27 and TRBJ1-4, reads EAQVTQNPRYLITVTGKKLTVTCSQNMNHEYMSWYRQDPGLGLRQIYYSMNVEVTDKGDVPEGYKVSRKEKRNFPLILESPSPNQTSLYFCAGSPLGQVISGKLFFGSGTQLSVL.

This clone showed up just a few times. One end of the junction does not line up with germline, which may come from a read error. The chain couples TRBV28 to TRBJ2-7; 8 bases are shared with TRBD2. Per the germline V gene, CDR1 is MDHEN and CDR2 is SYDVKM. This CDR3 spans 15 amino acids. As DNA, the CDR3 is TGTGCCAGCGCCCCCCCGGGAGGGGGGGGGTACGATCAGTACTTC. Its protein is CASAPPGGGGYDQYF.

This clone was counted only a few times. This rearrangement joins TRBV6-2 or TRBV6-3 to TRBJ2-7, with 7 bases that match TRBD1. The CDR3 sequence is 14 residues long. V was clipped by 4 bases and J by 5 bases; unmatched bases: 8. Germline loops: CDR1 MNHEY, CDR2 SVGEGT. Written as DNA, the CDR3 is TGTGCCAGCAGTTCCCCGAACAGGGGCCACGAGCAGTACTTC. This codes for CASSSPNRGHEQYF.